The present entry profiles one T cell receptor (beta chain) with its context. The germline V and J ends were trimmed by 4 bases and 0 bases, with 4 bases remaining between them. The CDR3 runs to 14 residues. CDR1 and CDR2 (germline): LGHNA, YSLEER. The sample belongs to a study of blood T cell repertoires in COVID-19. Study as a whole: Samples taken during acute and convalescent COVID-19 were collected in the United States, Italy and Spain.

Sequenced by immunoSEQ multiplex PCR; TCRdb stores in-frame clones only, minus some. The sample includes some 400,000 clones, around 87% of them seen just once. Enrolled through a virtual design, the participants were between about 18 and 100 years of age and came from 24 US areas. Sequencing was performed on PBMCs or T cells enriched from blood (not recorded which). The rearrangement uses TRBV4-3 and TRBJ1-6; no clear D gene. The receptor was isolated from a man under 40 who had recovered from COVID-19. The CDR3 nucleotides are TGCGCCAGCAGCCCTAGCTCCTATAATTCACCCCTCCACTTT. Encoded protein: CASSPSSYNSPLHF.